This T cell receptor beta chain was obtained from a study of T-cell reconstitution after alpha-beta-depleted transplantation in children. The library targeted TCRbeta and was prepared with unique molecular identifiers. TCRdb reanalysed the PCR reads using MiXCR and keeps one entry per CDR3 protein. The profile shows about 830,000 distinct CDR3 sequences, approximately 15% of them singletons. V was trimmed by 0 bases and J by 6 bases, leaving 18 bases between them. The CDR3 consists of 16 residues. CDR1 is SGHRS and CDR2 is YFSETQ in the germline V gene. The source of this sequence is a male patient younger than 18 who had a stem cell transplant for acute lymphoblastic leukemia, so the T cells may come from the graft donor. Sequences were derived from PBMCs, mostly from graft donor cells, sampled 360 days after TCRalphabeta/CD19-depleted stem cell transplant. The V call is TRBV5-1, the J call TRBJ1-2; D is perhaps TRBD1 (6 bases). In DNA, the CDR3 is TGCGCCAGCAGCTTGGAATCTCGGCCAGGGGAGAATGGCTACACCTTC. Translated, it gives CASSLESRPGENGYTF.